One and the same sample provided the 11 T cell receptor beta chains below, sequenced in a study of T cell responses to AZD1222 COVID-19 vaccine (dated by TCRdb to the early 2020s). Receptor amplification or capture employed the immunoSEQ multiplex PCR assay. TCRdb's version of the immuneACCESS table is confined to in-frame rearrangements and falls short of the full clone set. An unresolved V gene accounts for under half of the shortfall where checked; the remainder is of unknown origin. Counted in this sample were roughly 80,000 clones; about nine tenths of them appeared once. The ten largest clones add up to 5% to 5.5% of the sample. Per the publication, the time point label means: about 28 days (+/-7) after the second vaccine dose. The starting material was peripheral blood, obtained 28 days after the second AZD1222 dose. The source is an adult who received the AZD1222 COVID-19 vaccine.

V and J are TRBV25-1 and TRBJ1-2, with D unresolved. Trimming took 2 bases from V and 5 from J, leaving 6 bases between them. There are 12 residues in the CDR3. Per the germline V gene, CDR1 is MGHDK and CDR2 is SYGVNS. The DNA for the CDR3 is TGTGCCAGCAGTGAAATCGCGTATGGCTACACCTTC. Translated, it gives CASSEIAYGYTF.

The J gene is TRBJ1-5, the V gene TRBV6-5; possible D gene TRBD1, 6 bases. V was shortened by 4 bases and J by 8 bases, with 15 bases between the two germline ends. Germline V gene data show CDR1 as MNHEY and CDR2 as SVGAGI. The length of the CDR3 is 14 residues. CDR3 in DNA: TGTGCCAGCAGTTCGCAGGGGATTGGAGAGCCCCAGCATTTT. This codes for CASSSQGIGEPQHF.

The gene calls are TRBV5-4 and TRBJ2-5; TRBD1 is a possible D gene (6 bases). Germline V lookup: CDR1 SGHNT, CDR2 YYREEE (reference sequence). There are 14 residues in the CDR3. With 0 bases removed from V and 4 bases from J, the gap between germline ends came to 10 bases. DNA for the CDR3: TGTGCCAGCAGCTTGGCAGGGGCCGGAGAGACCCAGTACTTC. Protein product: CASSLAGAGETQYF.

The chain couples TRBV11-3 to TRBJ2-5, with TRBD2 matching 11 bases. The V gene end was trimmed by 2 bases and the J gene end by 2 bases; junction bases not matched to a gene: 10. Germline V gives CDR1 SGHNT, CDR2 YENEEA. This CDR3 is 18 amino acids long. CDR3 DNA sequence: TGTGCCAGCAGCTTAACGCTAGCGGGGGGTATGAAGCAAGAGACCCAGTACTTC. It translates to CASSLTLAGGMKQETQYF.

V gene TRBV24-1 combines with J gene TRBJ2-6; D is possibly TRBD1 or TRBD2 (5 bases each). With 9 bases removed from V and 4 bases from J, the gap between germline ends came to 18 bases. The CDR3 spans 16 residues. The germline CDR1 and CDR2 sequences are KGHDR and SFDVKD. The CDR3 region has the DNA TGTGCCACCGGGGACCGAGCTCTTGACGGGGCCAACGTCCTGACTTTC. This translates into CATGDRALDGANVLTF.

The sample holds one count of this clone. J is TRBJ1-2 and V is TRBV5-4; maybe TRBD1 (5 bases). The V end lost 5 bases, the J end lost 8 bases, and 10 bases lay between the germline ends. The CDR3 is 11 amino acids. CDR1 and CDR2 (germline): SGHNT, YYREEE (reference sequence). The DNA of the CDR3 is TGTGCCAGCAGGCAGGGAGGGGGCTACACCTTC. Translating it yields CASRQGGGYTF.

This clone came up once. The chain links TRBV3-1 (or the pseudogene TRBV3-2) to TRBJ1-5; unclear D gene. This CDR3 contains 15 residues. Per the germline V gene, CDR1 is LGHDT and CDR2 is YNNKEL (reference sequence). V dropped 0 bases and J dropped 3 bases, with 9 bases sitting between them. DNA for the CDR3: TGTGCCAGCAGCCAAGAGTGGGGAGCCAATCAGCCCCAGCATTTT. This encodes CASSQEWGANQPQHF.

The chain has TRBV18 and TRBJ1-1, with D uncertain. The germline V gene has CDR1 KGHSH and CDR2 LQKENI. The CDR3 is 18 amino acids. Trimming took off 0 bases at V and 0 bases at J, with 17 bases between the two ends. Here the CDR3 reads CASSPPVGRARMNTEAFF. CDR3 nucleotides: TGTGCCAGCTCACCACCGGTCGGGAGGGCCCGGATGAACACTGAAGCTTTCTTT.

The chain employs TRBV28 and TRBJ1-6; TRBD1 is a possible D gene (6 bases). The V gene lost 5 bases and the J gene lost 7 bases, with 12 bases spanning the gap. This CDR3 spans 14 amino acids. Germline V gene sequence: CDR1 MDHEN, CDR2 SYDVKM. As DNA, the CDR3 is TGTGCCAGCAGTCCCCCGACAGGAAATTCACCCCTCCACTTT. Its translation: CASSPPTGNSPLHF.

This chain connects TRBV11-2 to TRBJ2-3; 9 positions match TRBD2. Germline lookup yields CDR1 SGHAT and CDR2 FQNNGV. This CDR3 is 17 amino acids long. V dropped 5 bases and J dropped 2; count of bases not matched to a gene: 11. The CDR3 region is CASSLLGAGGLTDTQYF. The CDR3 DNA reads as TGTGCCAGCAGCCTCCTAGGGGCGGGGGGGCTCACAGATACGCAGTATTTT.

The genes are TRBV13 and TRBJ1-4, with TRBD1 as a possible D gene (5 bases). Germline V gene sequence: CDR1 PRHDT, CDR2 FYEKMQ (reference sequence). Trimming stripped 4 bases from V and 5 bases from J, with 14 bases between. This CDR3 has 15 residues. CDR3 protein: CASSSLNQGNEKLFF. CDR3 sequence (DNA): TGTGCCAGCAGCTCCTTGAACCAGGGAAATGAAAAACTGTTTTTT.